This entry is about one T cell receptor beta chain. The clone's antigen remains unknown. No clone much larger than this one lies a single base away; base qualities are absent. The cohort was made up of approximately 700 healthy bone marrow donors. Cohort members were all nominally healthy when sampled, although unrecorded immune exposures were likely present. The donor tested CMV seropositive, placing the donor among the approximately 290 seropositive members of the cohort. Each donor provided a peripheral blood sample, and peripheral blood mononuclear cells were used for TCR beta sequencing. Genomic DNA extraction from the blood cell samples was performed with the Qiagen DNeasy Blood Extraction Kit. Libraries were built with the immunoSEQ multiplex PCR assay. For the multiplex PCR, a mixture combining 60 forward primers for TCR Vbeta segments and 13 reverse primers for TCR Jbeta segments was used. Amplification of the CDR3 region of rearranged TCR beta genes was performed with a multiplex PCR assay on genomic DNA. On the Illumina HiSeq System, the amplified TCR beta libraries were sequenced as 87-base-pair reads. Per the authors' processing: In a later analysis, 80 million or so unique TCR beta chains were counted across the approximately 640 repertoires, and roughly 11 million of these chains were shared by at least two donors. To remove PCR and sequencing errors, raw reads were error-corrected and collapsed into unique sequences using a nearest-neighbor algorithm that merged closely related sequences. To assign V, D and J gene segments, CDR3 sequences were aligned to IMGT reference sequences. For a sequence to be retained, a match of at least six nucleotides to both a V gene segment and a J gene segment was required. Rearrangements were called productive when the CDR3 lacked stop codons and stayed in frame with V and J; all others were non-productive. Following IMGT convention, CDR3 was defined as the stretch from the second conserved V-encoded cysteine to the conserved J-encoded phenylalanine. Sequences without an unambiguous match to a single V gene segment were excluded from the earlier analysis of several hundred of the donors. In an earlier analysis of 500 to 750 of the donors, V segments were called functional above 56.7% productive rearrangements and were called segregating when the between-donor standard deviation exceeded 5%. A statistical classification framework was built to diagnose cytomegalovirus status from the catalog of TCR beta chain sequences. V and J gene assignment, in a later analysis, came from comparing TCR nucleotide sequences with IMGT/GENE-DB human TR gene sequences. A later analysis assigned CDR3 sequences and most-parsimonious VDJ recombination scenarios with the TCRdist pipeline. In a later analysis, each TCR beta chain was defined by its CDR3 amino acid sequence together with its V-gene family, and reads without a unique V-gene family were excluded. To address suspected cross-contamination and a sequencing artifact, a later analysis removed a few hundred highly shared, low-generation-probability nucleotide sequences. A later analysis calculated a clonal expansion index for each public chain from normalized within-repertoire ranks of inferred template counts. In a later analysis, generation probabilities were computed using a VDJ recombination model fitted to out-of-frame rearrangements, and the results were checked against IGoR. A later analysis scored TCR-TCR, TCR-HLA and TCR-CMV co-occurrence with hypergeometric tests, applying a repertoire-size bias correction to TCR pairs. A later analysis estimated false discovery rates by permuting HLA or CMV assignments 20 times. In a later analysis, co-occurring TCRs were grouped with DBSCAN, and TCRdist sequence similarity was added when clustering was performed within HLA-allele-positive subsets. For co-occurrence clustering, repertoires with fewer than 30,000 or more than 120,000 public chains were excluded, along with 4 to 6 repertoires with anomalous nucleotide sharing. What TCRdb holds here is the immuneACCESS table cut down to in-frame rearrangements. Part of the clones is not present; checked against another copy, under half of the missing clones reflect an unresolved V gene, and the others are unexplained. V and J calls and clone size are those listed in that table; D and trimming were worked out from the DNA. Across this sample there are 70,000 to 95,000 clones, with approximately 76% seen only once. Less than 6% of the sample is in the top ten clones.

The germline V gene supplies CDR1 SGDLS and CDR2 YYNGEE. A distance of 16 bases separates the germline ends of V and J, which lose 0 bases and 4 bases respectively. Counted from cysteine to phenylalanine, this CDR3 has 16 amino acids. Only the CDR3 part of the read is kept: 48 bases, read in frame from the first base. These data originate in a study of cytomegalovirus exposure and HLA in healthy donors (TCRdb year 2017). For the study in its entirety: According to an earlier analysis of 450 to 650 of the donors, about 180 million T cells yielded 120 million or so unique TCR beta sequences and roughly 280 Gb of sequence data. Around 330 gigabases of sequencing data and 91 million or so unique TCR sequences made up an early release that covered several hundred HLA-typed donors. The study aimed to test whether cataloging public T cell receptors could reveal signatures of past pathogen exposure. Among 300 to 500 genotyped donors of the cohort, an average of approximately 220,000 unique TCR beta nucleotide sequences was sequenced per donor, of which 15% to 20% were non-productive. Donor age, sex, ethnicity and CMV serostatus were collected together with the repertoire data. Typing coverage differed by locus: A, B, C, DRB1 and DQB1 were typed in about 620-630 donors, DQA1 in 500 to 550, DPA1 in approximately 600, and DPB1 in 472. In the later analysis, no new phenotypic data were used to find candidate immune exposures; instead, reliance was placed on TCR beta sequences and their occurrence across donors. Of the roughly 390 genotyped donors, roughly 85% fell in the genetic ancestry cluster associated with self-reported Caucasian donors. An earlier analysis of nearly 600 of the donors applied high-throughput TCR beta sequencing to assess whether each TCR beta V gene segment acted as functional or pseudogenic. All discovery cohort repertoires had been generated using a single sequencing platform. In a later analysis, previously published TCR beta repertoires from several hundred donors were re-analyzed and high-resolution HLA genotyping was added so that TCR occurrence patterns could be studied. To predict cytomegalovirus infection status, the study brought together high-throughput TCR immunosequencing, statistical association of individual TCRs with disease status, and machine learning. Class I and class II HLA loci were covered by the typing at four-digit resolution. Because of strong linkage in the cohort, roughly five DR-DQ haplotypes were treated as single units for association and clustering. Genome-wide SNP genotypes for about 65% of the 666 donors were used in a later genetic analysis, which treated that subset as a discovery cohort. In addition to the first cohort of 650 to 800 subjects, a separate validation cohort of approximately 130 different subjects was used. The study profiled the T cell repertoires of under 850 subjects by immunosequencing and related them to cytomegalovirus serostatus. Broader findings and caveats from the paper: A later analysis found that most CMV-associated TCR beta chains appeared HLA-restricted, with HLA associations seemingly driven largely by CMV exposure. Linkage disequilibrium might explain the correlated functional status among segregating V segments, but an unknown experimental factor could not be ruled out. Some IMGT-functional V segments, including TRBV6-2 and TRBV6-3, could not be told apart with the 87-base-pair reads, so those segments were excluded. A later analysis found that TCR association rates varied across HLA loci, with DRB1 alleles showing the most associated TCRs and HLA-C alleles the fewest. In vitro tests confirmed that a few of the cytomegalovirus-associated TCR beta chains recognize cytomegalovirus antigens. In a later genetic analysis, fewer N-insertions in productive TCRs were reported among donors in an Asian-associated ancestry cluster than the roughly 710-donor mean. In this cohort, only TCR beta chains were sequenced, and detectable features were limited by the absence of alpha or paired-chain data. The study gave a list of about 170 TCR beta chains associated with cytomegalovirus. When HLA alleles, especially DR and DQ, strongly co-occurred, TCR associations were difficult to assign to individual alleles. A group of highly shared sequence variants was considered likely to be a technical artifact of the sequencing pipeline. HLA typing was unavailable for some donors at each locus, so association tests used only the typed subset. It was suggested by the authors that the approach could potentially be generalized to other disease states and immunological phenotypes. In an earlier analysis of 587 of the donors, most TCR beta V segments appeared in productive rearrangements about 90% or about 30% of the time, broadly matching IMGT annotations. A later genetic analysis associated a missense DCLRE1C variant with V-gene and J-gene trimming of TCR beta chains, and an independent cohort replicated the association. The only immune exposure information available for the cohort was CMV serostatus. Roughly uniform sequencing depth across donors was assumed in presence/absence analyses, although this assumption may not hold. In a later analysis, around 15,000 TCR beta sequences were associated with specific HLA alleles at a false discovery rate of 0.05. While some public TCRs were present in many individuals, most TCR sequences turned up only very rarely across donors. The classifier was reported to diagnose cytomegalovirus status with high specificity and sensitivity in both the original and validation cohorts. In a later analysis, several top co-occurrence clusters were reported to appear linked to parvovirus B19, influenza, CMV and Epstein-Barr virus. A further reported finding was that TCR beta sequences accurately predicted the HLA-A and HLA-B alleles for most subjects in the first cohort. Because counts were too low, approximately 18 rarely observed V segments, including chromosome 9 orphons, were excluded from the earlier analysis of about 500 of the donors. A later analysis found that HLA-associated TCR beta chains were more clonally expanded and had lower generation probabilities than equally common non-associated chains.

The sample taken for sequencing was PBMCs. In this chain, TRBV9 is recombined with TRBJ2-5, with TRBD2 as a weak D call on 5 bases. The receptor was derived from a man between 25 and 39 years old in good health and CMV-seropositive. The nucleotide sequence is TGTGCCAGCAGCGTAGGGGTTCCGGGGTTTGGAGAGACCCAGTACTTC. It is translated as CASSVGVPGFGETQYF.